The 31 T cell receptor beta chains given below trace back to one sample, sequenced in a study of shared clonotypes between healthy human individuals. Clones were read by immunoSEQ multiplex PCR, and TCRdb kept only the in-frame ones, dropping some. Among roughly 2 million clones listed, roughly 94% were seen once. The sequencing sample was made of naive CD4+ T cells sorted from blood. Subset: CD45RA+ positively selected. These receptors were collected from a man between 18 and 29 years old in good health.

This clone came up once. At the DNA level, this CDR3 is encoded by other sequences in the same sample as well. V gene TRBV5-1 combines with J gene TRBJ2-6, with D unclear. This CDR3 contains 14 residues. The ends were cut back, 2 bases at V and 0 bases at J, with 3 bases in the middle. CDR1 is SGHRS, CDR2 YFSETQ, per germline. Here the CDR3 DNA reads TGCGCCAGCAGCTTCAGCTCTGGGGCCAACGTCCTGACTTTC. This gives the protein CASSFSSGANVLTF.

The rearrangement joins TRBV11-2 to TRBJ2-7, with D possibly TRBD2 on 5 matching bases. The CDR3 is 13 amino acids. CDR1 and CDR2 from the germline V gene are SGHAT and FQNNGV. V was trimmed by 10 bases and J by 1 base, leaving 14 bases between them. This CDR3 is CATRASRSYEQYF. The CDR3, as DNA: TGTGCCACCCGAGCTAGCAGATCCTACGAGCAGTACTTC.

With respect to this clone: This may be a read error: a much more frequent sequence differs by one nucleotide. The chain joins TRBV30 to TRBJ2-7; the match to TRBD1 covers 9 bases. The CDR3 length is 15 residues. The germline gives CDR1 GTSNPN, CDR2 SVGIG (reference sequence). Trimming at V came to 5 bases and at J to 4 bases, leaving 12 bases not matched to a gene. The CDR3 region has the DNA TGTGCCTGGGTCCTTGGGGGGACAGGGAAGTACGAGCAGTACTTC. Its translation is CAWVLGGTGKYEQYF.

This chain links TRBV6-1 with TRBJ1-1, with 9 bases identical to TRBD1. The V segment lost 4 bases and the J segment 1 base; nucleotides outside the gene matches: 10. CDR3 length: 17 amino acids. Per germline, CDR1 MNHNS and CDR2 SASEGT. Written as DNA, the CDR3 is TGTGCCAGCAGTGCACGTCCCGGGACAGGGACGAACACTGAAGCTTTCTTT. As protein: CASSARPGTGTNTEAFF.

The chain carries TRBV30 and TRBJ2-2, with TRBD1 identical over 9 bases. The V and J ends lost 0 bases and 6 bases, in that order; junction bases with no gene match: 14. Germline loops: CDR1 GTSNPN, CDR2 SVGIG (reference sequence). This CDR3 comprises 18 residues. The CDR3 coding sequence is TGTGCCTGGAGTGTACGTGGGTGGGGACAGGGTGTTTCCGGGGAGCTGTTTTTT. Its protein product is CAWSVRGWGQGVSGELFF. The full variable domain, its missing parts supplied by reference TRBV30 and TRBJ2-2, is SQTIHQWPATLVQPVGSPLSLECTVEGTSNPNLYWYRQAAGRGLQLLFYSVGIGQISSEVPQNLSASRPQDRQFILSSKKLLLSDSGFYLCAWSVRGWGQGVSGELFFGEGSRLTVL.

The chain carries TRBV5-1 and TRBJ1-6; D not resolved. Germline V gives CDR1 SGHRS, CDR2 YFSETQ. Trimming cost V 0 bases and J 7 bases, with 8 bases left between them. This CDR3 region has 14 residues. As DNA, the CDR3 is TGCGCCAGCAGCTTGGGGGAAGGAAATTCACCCCTCCACTTT. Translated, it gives CASSLGEGNSPLHF.

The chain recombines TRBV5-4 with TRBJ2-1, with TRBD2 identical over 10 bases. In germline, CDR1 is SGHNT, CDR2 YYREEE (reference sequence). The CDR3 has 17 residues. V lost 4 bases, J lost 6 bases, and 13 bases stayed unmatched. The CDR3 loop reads CASSPWGPSGSVNEQFF. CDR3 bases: TGTGCCAGCAGCCCTTGGGGCCCTAGCGGGAGTGTCAATGAGCAGTTCTTC.

The CDR3, as DNA: TGCGCCAGCAGCTGGAAGGACGGTACCGGGGAGCTGTTTTTT. It is translated as CASSWKDGTGELFF. The V call is TRBV5-1, the J call TRBJ2-2; the D is unclear. The germline CDR1 and CDR2 sequences are SGHRS and YFSETQ. Trimming cost V 3 bases and J 5 bases, with 11 bases left between them. The CDR3 extends over 14 amino acids. Looking up the rest from reference TRBV5-1 and TRBJ2-2 gives the full variable domain: KAGVTQTPRYLIKTRGQQVTLSCSPISGHRSVSWYQQTPGQGLQFLFEYFSETQRNKGNFPGRFSGRQFSNSRSEMNVSTLELGDSALYLCASSWKDGTGELFFGEGSRLTVL.

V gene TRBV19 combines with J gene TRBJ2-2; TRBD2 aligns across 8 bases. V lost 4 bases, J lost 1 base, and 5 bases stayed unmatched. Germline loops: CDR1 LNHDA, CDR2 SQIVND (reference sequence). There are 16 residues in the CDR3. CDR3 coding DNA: TGTGCCAGTAGTAAATTAGCGGGAATGAACACCGGGGAGCTGTTTTTT. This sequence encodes CASSKLAGMNTGELFF.

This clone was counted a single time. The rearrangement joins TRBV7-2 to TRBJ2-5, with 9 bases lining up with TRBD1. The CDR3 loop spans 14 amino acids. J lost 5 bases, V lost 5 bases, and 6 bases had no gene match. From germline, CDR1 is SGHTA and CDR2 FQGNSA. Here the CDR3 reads CASSPGQGLETQYF. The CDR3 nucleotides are TGTGCCAGCAGCCCGGGACAGGGTCTGGAGACCCAGTACTTC.

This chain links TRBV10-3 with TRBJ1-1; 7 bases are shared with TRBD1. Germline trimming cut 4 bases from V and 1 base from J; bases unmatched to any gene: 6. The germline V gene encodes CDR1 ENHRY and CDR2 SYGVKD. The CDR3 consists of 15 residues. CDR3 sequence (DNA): TGTGCCATCAGTGTCGGACAGGTGACGAACACTGAAGCTTTCTTT. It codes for CAISVGQVTNTEAFF.

The CDR3 region has the DNA TGTGCCAGCAGTTCAGGGACAGGGGGGTACAATGAGCAGTTCTTC. This codes for CASSSGTGGYNEQFF. V usage is TRBV6-5 and J usage is TRBJ2-1; 11 bases fit TRBD1. The CDR3 spans 15 residues. V lost 4 bases, J lost 4 bases, and 3 bases stayed unmatched. Germline assignment: CDR1 MNHEY and CDR2 SVGAGI.

The CDR3, as DNA: TGTGCCTGGGGCGTTATACCCAATGAGCAGTTCTTC. Protein sequence: CAWGVIPNEQFF. The rearrangement uses TRBV30 and TRBJ2-1, with unresolved D. From germline, CDR1 is GTSNPN and CDR2 SVGIG (reference sequence). Trimming left V 5 bases short and J 6 bases short, with 11 bases between. This CDR3 is built from 12 residues. The entire variable domain, with the rest obtained from reference TRBV30 and TRBJ2-1, is as follows: SQTIHQWPATLVQPVGSPLSLECTVEGTSNPNLYWYRQAAGRGLQLLFYSVGIGQISSEVPQNLSASRPQDRQFILSSKKLLLSDSGFYLCAWGVIPNEQFFGPGTRLTVL.

CDR3 nucleotide sequence: TGTGCCAGTAGTGCCGATAGCGGGAGTATCGATGAGCAGTTCTTC. This gives the protein CASSADSGSIDEQFF. The chain recombines TRBV19 with TRBJ2-1, with 9 positions matching TRBD2. This CDR3 is built from 15 residues. Germline V gives CDR1 LNHDA, CDR2 SQIVND (reference sequence). Losses at the gene ends were 5 bases for V and 8 bases for J; bases not matched to a gene: 10.

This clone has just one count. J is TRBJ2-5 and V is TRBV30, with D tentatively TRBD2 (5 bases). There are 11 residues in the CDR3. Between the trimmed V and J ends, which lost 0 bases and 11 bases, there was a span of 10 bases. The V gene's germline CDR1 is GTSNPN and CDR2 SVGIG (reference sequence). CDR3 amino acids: CAWSVGLAQYF. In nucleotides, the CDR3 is TGTGCCTGGAGTGTAGGATTAGCGCAGTACTTC.

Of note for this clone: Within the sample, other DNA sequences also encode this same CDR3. CDR3: CASSVREYTDTQYF. Written as DNA, the CDR3 is TGCGCCAGCAGCGTGCGGGAGTACACAGATACGCAGTATTTT. The chain combines TRBV5-1 with TRBJ2-3; 7 bases are a match to TRBD2. The CDR3 runs to 14 residues. Looked up from germline, CDR1 is SGHRS and CDR2 is YFSETQ. After removal of 4 bases from V and 2 bases from J, the junction contained 4 bases not matched to a gene.

The CDR3 DNA follows: TGTGCCAGCAGCGCCCCGGGTTCTAAAGGGGGCGAGCAGTACTTC. Translating gives CASSAPGSKGGEQYF. This sequence joins TRBV9 and TRBJ2-7; perhaps TRBD1 as D (6 bases). CDR1 SGDLS and CDR2 YYNGEE come from the germline V gene. Trimming pared 3 bases from V and 6 bases from J, leaving 19 bases between. This CDR3 is built from 15 residues.

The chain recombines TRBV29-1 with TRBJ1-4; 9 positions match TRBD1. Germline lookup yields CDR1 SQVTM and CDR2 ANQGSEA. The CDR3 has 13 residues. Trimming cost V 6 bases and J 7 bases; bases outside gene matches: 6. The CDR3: CSVAQGAFEKLFF. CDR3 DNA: TGCAGCGTCGCACAGGGGGCATTTGAAAAACTGTTTTTT.

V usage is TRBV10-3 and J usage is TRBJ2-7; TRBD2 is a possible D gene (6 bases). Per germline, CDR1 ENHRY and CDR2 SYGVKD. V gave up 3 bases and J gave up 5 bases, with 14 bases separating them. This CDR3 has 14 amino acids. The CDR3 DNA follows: TGTGCCATCAGTGATCCGGGGGATTGGAACGAGCAGTACTTC. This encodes CAISDPGDWNEQYF.

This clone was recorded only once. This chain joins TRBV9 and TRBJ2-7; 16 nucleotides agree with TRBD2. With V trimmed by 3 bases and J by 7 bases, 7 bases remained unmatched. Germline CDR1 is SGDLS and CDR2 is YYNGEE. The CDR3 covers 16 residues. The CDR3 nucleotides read TGTGCCAGCAGCGCCGGGACTAGCGGGGGGGCCTTAGAGCAGTACTTC. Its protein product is CASSAGTSGGALEQYF.

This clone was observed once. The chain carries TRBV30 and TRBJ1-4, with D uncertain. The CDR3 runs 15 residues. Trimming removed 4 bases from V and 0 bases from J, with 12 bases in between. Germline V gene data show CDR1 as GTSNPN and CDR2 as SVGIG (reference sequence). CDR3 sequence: CAWKFPPPTNEKLFF. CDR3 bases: TGTGCCTGGAAATTCCCACCGCCAACTAATGAAAAACTGTTTTTT.

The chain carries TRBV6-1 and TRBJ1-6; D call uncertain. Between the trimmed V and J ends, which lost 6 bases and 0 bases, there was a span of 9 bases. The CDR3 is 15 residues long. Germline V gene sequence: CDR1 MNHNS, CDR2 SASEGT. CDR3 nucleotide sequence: TGTGCCAGCAGCGGAACGAGCTCCTATAATTCACCCCTCCACTTT. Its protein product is CASSGTSSYNSPLHF.

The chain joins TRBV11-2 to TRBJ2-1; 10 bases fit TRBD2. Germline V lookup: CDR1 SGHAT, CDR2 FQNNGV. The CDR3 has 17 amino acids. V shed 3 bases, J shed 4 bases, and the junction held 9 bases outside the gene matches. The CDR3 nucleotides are TGTGCCAGCAGCTTGATGCCCGGGACTAGCGCTTACAATGAGCAGTTCTTC. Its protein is CASSLMPGTSAYNEQFF.

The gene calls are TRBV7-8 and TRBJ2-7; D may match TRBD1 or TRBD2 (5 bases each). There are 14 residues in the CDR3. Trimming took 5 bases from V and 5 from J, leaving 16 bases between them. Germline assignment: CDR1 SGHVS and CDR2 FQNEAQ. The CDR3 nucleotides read TGTGCCAGCAGCGATGTGGGGGTGCTGGACGAGCAGTACTTC. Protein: CASSDVGVLDEQYF.

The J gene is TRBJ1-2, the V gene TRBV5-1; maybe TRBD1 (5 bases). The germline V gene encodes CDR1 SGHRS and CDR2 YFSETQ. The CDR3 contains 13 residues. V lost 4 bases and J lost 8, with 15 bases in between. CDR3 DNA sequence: TGCGCCAGCAGCCCTGGGACGGCCGGGGGCTACACCTTC. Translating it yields CASSPGTAGGYTF.

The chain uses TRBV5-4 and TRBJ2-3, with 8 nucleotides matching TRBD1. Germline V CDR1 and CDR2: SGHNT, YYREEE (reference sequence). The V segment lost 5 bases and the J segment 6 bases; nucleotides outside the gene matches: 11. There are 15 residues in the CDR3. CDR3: CASRTNGQGVDTQYF. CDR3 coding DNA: TGTGCCAGCAGAACCAACGGACAGGGTGTGGATACGCAGTATTTT.

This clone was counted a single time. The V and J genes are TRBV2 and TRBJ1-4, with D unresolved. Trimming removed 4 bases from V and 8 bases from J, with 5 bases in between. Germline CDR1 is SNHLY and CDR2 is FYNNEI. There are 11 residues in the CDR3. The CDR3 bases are TGTGCCAGCAGTGGACTAGAAAAACTGTTTTTT. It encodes CASSGLEKLFF.

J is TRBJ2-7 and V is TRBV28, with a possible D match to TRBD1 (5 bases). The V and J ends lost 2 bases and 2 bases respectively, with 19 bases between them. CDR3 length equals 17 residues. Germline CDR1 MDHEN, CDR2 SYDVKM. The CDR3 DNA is TGTGCCAGCAGTTTAAACAGGAAAATCGCAATCCCCTACGAGCAGTACTTC. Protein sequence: CASSLNRKIAIPYEQYF. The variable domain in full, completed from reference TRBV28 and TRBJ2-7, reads DVKVTQSSRYLVKRTGEKVFLECVQDMDHENMFWYRQDPGLGLRLIYFSYDVKMKEKGDIPEGYSVSREKKERFSLILESASTNQTSMYLCASSLNRKIAIPYEQYFGPGTRLTVT.

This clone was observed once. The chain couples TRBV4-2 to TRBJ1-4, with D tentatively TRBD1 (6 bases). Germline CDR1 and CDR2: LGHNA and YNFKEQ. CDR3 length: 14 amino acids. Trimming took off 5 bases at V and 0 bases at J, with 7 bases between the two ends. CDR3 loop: CASSEGATNEKLFF. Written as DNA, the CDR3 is TGTGCCAGCAGCGAGGGGGCAACTAATGAAAAACTGTTTTTT.

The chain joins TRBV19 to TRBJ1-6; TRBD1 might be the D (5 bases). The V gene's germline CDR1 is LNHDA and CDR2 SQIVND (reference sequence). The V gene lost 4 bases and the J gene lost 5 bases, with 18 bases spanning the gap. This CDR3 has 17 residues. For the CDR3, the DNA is TGTGCCAGTAGTACCGCCGGGGGGAAGCCGAATAATTCACCCCTCCACTTT. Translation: CASSTAGGKPNNSPLHF.

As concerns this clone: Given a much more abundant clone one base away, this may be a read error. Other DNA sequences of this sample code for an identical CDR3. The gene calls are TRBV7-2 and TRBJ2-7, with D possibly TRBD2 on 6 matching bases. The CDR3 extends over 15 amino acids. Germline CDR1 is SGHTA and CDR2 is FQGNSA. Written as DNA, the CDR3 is TGCGCCAGCAGCTGGGGGGTAGCGGTCTCCTACGAGCAGTACTTC. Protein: CASSWGVAVSYEQYF.